This TCR beta chain comes out of a study of T-cell reconstitution after alpha-beta-depleted transplantation in children. Study-level findings and limits: Several hundred rapidly expanded clones from non-depleted graft cells reportedly supplied alpha-beta T cells about two months post-transplant. One year after transplant, T-cell counts and diversity came mostly from newly produced T cells. Elevated TCRbeta diversity at day 60 was traced, in some patients, to surviving recipient T cells and thymic progenitors.

Points on this clonotype: Antigen specificity is unknown.

The CDR3 consists of 14 residues. Trimming removed 2 bases from V and 9 bases from J, with 17 bases in between. Germline V gene sequence: CDR1 SGHDT, CDR2 YYEEEE. Unique molecular identifiers featured in how the TCRbeta library was prepared. TCRdb reanalysed the PCR reads using MiXCR and keeps one entry per CDR3 protein. The sample consists of some 600,000 distinct CDR3 sequences, around 13% of them appearing once. Sample: PBMCs, mostly from graft donor cells, taken 360 days after TCRalphabeta/CD19-depleted stem cell transplant. The chain joins TRBV5-6 to TRBJ1-2; D gene unclear. This TCR was sampled from a male patient aged 5 to 17 who had a stem cell transplant for acute myeloid leukemia, so the T cells may come from the graft donor. The CDR3 here is CASSLYLFFERYTF. CDR3 DNA sequence: TGTGCCAGCAGCTTATACCTATTCTTCGAGCGCTACACCTTC.